The following is a TCR beta chain sequence with its context. Its specificity is unknown. The treatment: roughly 11-day PBMC culture with coronavirus spike peptide pools or control peptides (ViraFEST assay). ViraFEST relied on peptide pools to expand antigen-specific T cells; the TCRs were sequenced afterward. The sample originates from a study of vaccination and CD4 T cells after COVID-19. The CDR3 loop spans 10 amino acids. Trimming removed 7 bases from V and 9 bases from J, with 9 bases in between. Germline CDR1 and CDR2: MDHEN and SYDVKM. Findings and limits, study-wide: Median numbers of SARS-CoV-2-reactive clonotypes increased from approximately 21 to 38 (not a significant change).

The Oncomine TCR Beta short-read assay sequenced DNA from cultured CD4+ T cells. Via MiXCR, TCRdb re-called the PCR reads, giving one row per CDR3 protein. The sample holds approximately 19,000 distinct CDR3 sequences, roughly 55% seen once. The sample consisted of CD4+ T cells from blood, cultured in vitro, taken before SARS-CoV-2 vaccination. The receptor comes from a human donor who had recovered from COVID-19. The V call is TRBV28, the J call TRBJ1-2; no clear D gene. The CDR3 bases are TGTGCCAGCACCGGAGAGCGCTACACCTTC. Translated: CASTGERYTF.